Each of the 2 T cell receptor beta chains below was sequenced from the same sample in a study of cytomegalovirus exposure and HLA in healthy donors (dated by TCRdb to the late 2010s). Library preparation employed the immunoSEQ multiplex PCR assay. For the multiplex PCR, a mixture combining 60 forward primers for TCR Vbeta segments and 13 reverse primers for TCR Jbeta segments was used. TCRdb obtained this table from immuneACCESS and retained in-frame rearrangements with V and J assigned. These tables miss some clones; where compared with another copy, unresolved V genes account for less than half of the shortfall, and the remainder is unexplained. Counted in this sample were 150,000 to 200,000 clones; 80% to 90% of them appeared once. Roughly 6.5% of the sample rests with the top ten. Sequenced material: PBMCs. The receptors come from a man aged 45 to 65 in good health and CMV-seropositive.

The chain employs TRBV5-1 and TRBJ2-7, with 12 bases that match TRBD2. CDR1 is SGHRS and CDR2 is YFSETQ in the germline V gene. There are 15 residues in the CDR3. V lost 2 bases and J lost 3; bases outside the gene matches: 3. The CDR3 here is CASSFPTSGGYEQYF. For the CDR3, the DNA is TGCGCCAGCAGCTTCCCGACTAGCGGGGGCTACGAGCAGTACTTC.

The CDR3 region is CASSKPGTSGVRGEQFF. CDR3 in DNA: TGTGCCAGCAGCAAGCCCGGGACTAGCGGGGTACGTGGGGAGCAGTTCTTC. The chain is built from TRBV7-9 and TRBJ2-1; 13 nucleotides align to TRBD2. This CDR3 comprises 17 residues. CDR1 and CDR2 (germline): SEHNR, FQNEAQ (reference sequence). The ends lost 5 bases at V and 10 bases at J; junction bases unmatched: 14. Together with reference TRBV7-9 and TRBJ2-1, the CDR3 gives the full variable domain: DTGVSQNPRHKITKRGQNVTFRCDPISEHNRLYWYRQTLGQGPEFLTYFQNEAQLEKSRLLSDRFSAERPKGSFSTLEIQRTEQGDSAMYLCASSKPGTSGVRGEQFFGPGTRLTVL.